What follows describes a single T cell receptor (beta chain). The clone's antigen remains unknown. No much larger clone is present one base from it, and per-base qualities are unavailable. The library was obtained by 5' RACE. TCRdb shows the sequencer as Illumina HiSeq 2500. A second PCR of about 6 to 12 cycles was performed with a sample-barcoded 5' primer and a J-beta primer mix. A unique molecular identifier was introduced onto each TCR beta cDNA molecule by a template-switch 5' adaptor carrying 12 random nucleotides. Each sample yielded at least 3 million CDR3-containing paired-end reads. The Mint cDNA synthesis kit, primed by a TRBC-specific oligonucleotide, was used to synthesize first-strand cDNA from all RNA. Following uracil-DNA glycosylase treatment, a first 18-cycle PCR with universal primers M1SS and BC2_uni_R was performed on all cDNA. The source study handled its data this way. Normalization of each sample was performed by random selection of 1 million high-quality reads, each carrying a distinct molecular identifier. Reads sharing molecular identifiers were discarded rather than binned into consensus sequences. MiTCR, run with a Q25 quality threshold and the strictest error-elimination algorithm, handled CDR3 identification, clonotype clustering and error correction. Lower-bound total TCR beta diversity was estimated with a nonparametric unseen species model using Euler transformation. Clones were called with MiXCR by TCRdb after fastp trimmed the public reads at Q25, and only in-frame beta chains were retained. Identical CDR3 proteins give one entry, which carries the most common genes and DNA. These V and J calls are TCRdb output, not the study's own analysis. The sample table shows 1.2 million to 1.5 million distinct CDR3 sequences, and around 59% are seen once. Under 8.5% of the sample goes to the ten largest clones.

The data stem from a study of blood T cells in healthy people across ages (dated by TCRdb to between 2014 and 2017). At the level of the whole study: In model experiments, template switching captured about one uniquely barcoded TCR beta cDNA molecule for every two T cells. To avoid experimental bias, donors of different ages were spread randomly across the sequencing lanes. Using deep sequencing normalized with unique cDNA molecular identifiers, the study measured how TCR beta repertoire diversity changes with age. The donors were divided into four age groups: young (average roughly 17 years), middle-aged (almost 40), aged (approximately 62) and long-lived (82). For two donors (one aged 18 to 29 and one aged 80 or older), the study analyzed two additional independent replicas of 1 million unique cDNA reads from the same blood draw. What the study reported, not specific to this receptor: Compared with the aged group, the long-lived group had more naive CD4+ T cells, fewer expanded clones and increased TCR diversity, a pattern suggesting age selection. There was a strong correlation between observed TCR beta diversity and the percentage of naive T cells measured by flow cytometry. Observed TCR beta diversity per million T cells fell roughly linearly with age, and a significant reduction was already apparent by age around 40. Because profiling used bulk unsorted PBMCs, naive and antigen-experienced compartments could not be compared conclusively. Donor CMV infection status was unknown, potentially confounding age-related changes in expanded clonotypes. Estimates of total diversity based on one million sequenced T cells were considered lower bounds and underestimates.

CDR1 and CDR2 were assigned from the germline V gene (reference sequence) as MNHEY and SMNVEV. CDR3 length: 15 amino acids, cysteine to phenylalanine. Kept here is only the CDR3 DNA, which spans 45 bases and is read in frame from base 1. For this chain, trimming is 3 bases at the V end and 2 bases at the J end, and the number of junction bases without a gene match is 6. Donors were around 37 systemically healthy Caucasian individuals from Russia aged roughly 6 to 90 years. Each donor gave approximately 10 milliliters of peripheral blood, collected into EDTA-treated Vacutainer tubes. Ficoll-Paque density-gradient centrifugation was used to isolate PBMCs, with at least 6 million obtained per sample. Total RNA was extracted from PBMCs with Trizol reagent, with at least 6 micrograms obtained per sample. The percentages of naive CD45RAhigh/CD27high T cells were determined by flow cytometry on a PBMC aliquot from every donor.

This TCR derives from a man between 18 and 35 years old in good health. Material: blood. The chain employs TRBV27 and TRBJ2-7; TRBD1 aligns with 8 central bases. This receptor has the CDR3 CASSFMWDRTYEQYF. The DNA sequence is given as TGTGCCAGCAGTTTTATGTGGGACAGGACCTACGAGCAGTACTTC.